The next 8 T cell receptor beta chains were all read from a single sample in a study of T-cell reconstitution after alpha-beta-depleted transplantation in children. Unique molecular identifiers were incorporated during preparation of the TCRbeta library. MiXCR was run by TCRdb on the PCR reads, yielding one entry per CDR3 protein. The data contain 580,000 or so distinct CDR3 sequences, under 25% of them singletons. The material was PBMCs, mostly from graft donor cells, obtained 360 days after TCRalphabeta/CD19-depleted stem cell transplant. These receptors came from a boy in the first two years of life who had a stem cell transplant for acute myeloid leukemia, so the T cells may come from the graft donor.

A few counts support this clonotype. The chain recombines TRBV20-1 with TRBJ2-2; D could derive from TRBD1 or TRBD2 (5 bases each). The CDR3 is made up of 15 amino acids. CDR1 and CDR2 from the germline V gene are DFQATT and SNEGSKA (reference sequence). Trimming stripped 0 bases from V and 6 bases from J, with 14 bases between. The CDR3 reads CSARDYRRGAGELFF. The DNA of the CDR3 is TGCAGTGCTAGAGATTATAGGCGAGGGGCCGGGGAGCTGTTTTTT.

The J gene is TRBJ2-7, the V gene TRBV20-1; 8 nucleotides align to TRBD1. The length of the CDR3 is 11 residues. V shed 3 bases, J shed 7 bases, and the junction held 2 bases outside the gene matches. Per the germline V gene, CDR1 is DFQATT and CDR2 is SNEGSKA (reference sequence). The chain's CDR3 is CSASGQGEQYV. The CDR3 nucleotides are TGCAGTGCTAGTGGACAGGGTGAGCAGTACGTC.

V gene TRBV7-9 combines with J gene TRBJ2-1, with D maybe TRBD1 (5 bases). V was pared by 6 bases and J by 1 base, with 13 bases between. There are 15 residues in the CDR3. Germline CDR1 is SEHNR and CDR2 is FQNEAQ (reference sequence). For the CDR3, the DNA is TGTGCCAGCAGAGATCAGGGTACGTCCTACAATGAGCAGTTCTTC. Its protein is CASRDQGTSYNEQFF.

This clonotype has only a few counts. The chain recombines TRBV4-3 with TRBJ2-3; 8 positions agree with TRBD2. The CDR3 sequence is 18 residues long. V gave up 0 bases and J gave up 5 bases; unmatched junction bases: 13. Germline CDR1 reads LGHNA; CDR2 reads YSLEER. The CDR3 sequence: CASSQDSVRGGLGDTQYF. The CDR3 DNA reads TGCGCCAGCAGCCAAGATTCCGTTCGGGGGGGCCTAGGAGATACGCAGTATTTT.

This clonotype was seen ten or more times. The V gene is TRBV15, the J gene TRBJ2-7; D perhaps matches TRBD2 (6 bases). Trimming took 0 bases from V and 0 from J, leaving 18 bases between them. Germline V lookup: CDR1 LNHNV, CDR2 YYDKDF (reference sequence). The CDR3 contains 18 residues. CDR3 nucleotide sequence: TGTGCCACCAGCAGAGACCCTGGGATGCGCGGGATCTCCTACGAGCAGTACTTC. Its protein product is CATSRDPGMRGISYEQYF.

This clonotype showed up just a few times. J is TRBJ2-7 and V is TRBV30, with 10 bases matching TRBD1. The CDR3 contains 14 residues. The ends lost 2 bases at V and 3 bases at J; junction bases unmatched: 4. In germline, CDR1 is GTSNPN, CDR2 SVGIG (reference sequence). The CDR3 here is CAWSPGTGVYEQYF. The CDR3 region has the DNA TGTGCCTGGAGTCCCGGGACAGGGGTCTACGAGCAGTACTTC.

J is TRBJ2-3 and V is TRBV7-6; 7 nucleotides match TRBD2. Germline V CDR1 and CDR2: SGHVS, FNYEAQ. The CDR3 is 16 amino acids. With 4 bases clipped from V and 0 bases from J, the junction kept 7 bases outside the gene matches. CDR3 bases: TGTGCCAGCAGCTGGATCTTGCGGGGGAGCACAGATACGCAGTATTTT. Translating gives CASSWILRGSTDTQYF.

This clonotype was seen many times. V gene TRBV7-2 combines with J gene TRBJ2-3, with TRBD2 identical over 12 bases. After removal of 1 base from V and 6 bases from J, the junction contained 8 bases not matched to a gene. Germline assignment: CDR1 SGHTA and CDR2 FQGNSA. The CDR3 length is 17 residues. As DNA, the CDR3 is TGTGCCAGCAGCTTAGTGCCTAGCGGGGGGGCCTTTGATACGCAGTATTTT. Translated, it gives CASSLVPSGGAFDTQYF. Drawing the rest from reference TRBV7-2 and TRBJ2-3, the complete variable domain is GAGVSQSPSNKVTEKGKDVELRCDPISGHTALYWYRQSLGQGLEFLIYFQGNSAPDKSGLPSDRFSAERTGGSVSTLTIQRTQQEDSAVYLCASSLVPSGGAFDTQYFGPGTRLTVL.